Below are 20 T cell receptor beta chains sequenced from a single sample in a study of post-analysis software for immune sequencing data. General study findings and limits: In patients, TRBV5-6, TRBV5-1 and TRBV20-1 belonged to five TRBV segments found more frequently than in controls.

No antigen has been identified for these receptors. Unique molecular identifiers featured in each of the TCR beta cDNA libraries. TCRdb recomputed calls from the PCR reads with MiXCR, one row per CDR3 protein. The table shows about 200,000 distinct CDR3 sequences, with roughly 28% occurring only once. Sequencing was performed on blood. The receptors were gathered from a girl younger than 18 with multiple sclerosis.

In regard to this clonotype: The germline gene is not matched at one end of the junction; a read error may be the cause. This chain connects TRBV12-3 or TRBV12-4 to TRBJ1-6, with 8 bases matching TRBD1. This CDR3 is built from 15 residues. For the CDR3, the DNA is TGTGCCAGCAGTTTTTTCGGACAGGGAAATTCACTCCTCCACTTT. Its translation: CASSFFGQGNSLLHF.

CDR3 in amino acids: CAWSRGGYEQYF. The CDR3 DNA sequence: TGTGCCTGGAGTCGGGGGGGCTACGAGCAGTACTTC. The V call is TRBV30, the J call TRBJ2-7; 8 nucleotides agree with TRBD2. V was pared by 2 bases and J by 3 bases, with 0 bases of the junction left unmatched. The germline gives CDR1 GTSNPN, CDR2 SVGIG (reference sequence). This CDR3 is 12 amino acids long.

This chain connects TRBV5-1 to TRBJ2-5; a weak D match, TRBD1 (6 bases). V was trimmed by 4 bases and J by 4 bases, leaving 11 bases between them. This CDR3 is 13 amino acids long. Per germline, CDR1 SGHRS and CDR2 YFSETQ. CDR3 bases: TGCGCCAGCAGCCAGGGGCAGGTAGAGACCCAGTACTTC. This gives the protein CASSQGQVETQYF.

This clonotype was observed many times. The rearrangement links TRBV28 to TRBJ2-7; D gene uncertain. CDR3 length: 13 residues. From germline, CDR1 is MDHEN and CDR2 SYDVKM. V dropped 1 base and J dropped 4 bases, with 8 bases sitting between them. CDR3 loop: CASSLSPIYEQYF. The CDR3 region has the DNA TGTGCCAGCAGTTTATCTCCCATTTACGAGCAGTACTTC.

The chain is built from TRBV5-1 and TRBJ1-6, with D tentatively TRBD1 (6 bases). Trimming took 3 bases from V and 9 from J, leaving 13 bases between them. CDR3 length equals 14 residues. Germline CDR1 reads SGHRS; CDR2 reads YFSETQ. DNA of the CDR3: TGCGCCAGCAGCTACAGGGATAAGGGTTCACCCCTCCACTTT. It is translated as CASSYRDKGSPLHF.

This clonotype was seen ten or more times. V is TRBV5-6 and J is TRBJ1-2, with D hard to call. The CDR3 contains 14 residues. Trimming cost V 0 bases and J 1 base, with 7 bases left between them. Germline-derived CDR1 and CDR2 are SGHDT and YYEEEE. CDR3 nucleotides: TGTGCCAGCAGCTTGGCCCAGATTAACTATGGCTACACCTTC. Protein sequence: CASSLAQINYGYTF. Filled out from reference TRBV5-6 and TRBJ1-2, the complete variable domain reads DAGVTQSPTHLIKTRGQQVTLRCSPKSGHDTVSWYQQALGQGPQFIFQYYEEEERQRGNFPDRFSGHQFPNYSSELNVNALLLGDSALYLCASSLAQINYGYTFGSGTRLTVV.

The V gene is TRBV28, the J gene TRBJ1-1; no firm D call. The germline gives CDR1 MDHEN, CDR2 SYDVKM. V lost 6 bases and J 0 bases, leaving 17 bases between the germline ends. CDR3 length: 16 amino acids. The CDR3 DNA sequence: TGTGCCAGCAGACCCCCGGACGGAACCATGAACACTGAAGCTTTCTTT. It is translated as CASRPPDGTMNTEAFF.

J is TRBJ1-5 and V is TRBV6-6, with D possibly TRBD1 on 6 matching bases. Germline assignment: CDR1 MNHNY and CDR2 SVGAGI (reference sequence). The germline V and J ends were trimmed by 2 bases and 8 bases, with 13 bases remaining between them. CDR3 size: 14 residues. The CDR3 DNA reads TGTGCCAGCAGTTACAGGGGGTCCGTGGAGCCCCAGCATTTT. Translation: CASSYRGSVEPQHF.

At least ten counts were recorded for this clonotype. The V gene is TRBV20-1, the J gene TRBJ1-2; D unresolved. V was pared by 0 bases and J by 2 bases, with 4 bases between. The CDR3 totals 12 residues. The germline V gene has CDR1 DFQATT and CDR2 SNEGSKA (reference sequence). The CDR3 DNA is TGCAGTGCTAGAGATCCGAACTATGGCTACACCTTC. Its protein is CSARDPNYGYTF.

In its sample, this clonotype was seen a few times. Compared with germline, one end of the junction differs, possibly owing to a read error. The J gene is TRBJ2-7, the V gene TRBV10-3, with 7 bases that match TRBD1. This CDR3 is 15 amino acids long. Looked up from germline, CDR1 is ENHRY and CDR2 is SYGVKD. The CDR3 bases are TGTACCATCAGGGAGAACAGGGGTTTTAGCTACGAGCAGTACTTC. This codes for CTIRENRGFSYEQYF.

The V and J genes are TRBV5-1 and TRBJ2-2; possibly TRBD1 for D (7 bases). This CDR3 comprises 14 residues. Trimming took 4 bases from V and 3 from J, leaving 10 bases between them. The V gene's germline CDR1 is SGHRS and CDR2 YFSETQ. The CDR3 spells CASSARGDTGELFF. CDR3 sequence (DNA): TGCGCCAGCAGCGCCAGGGGGGACACCGGGGAGCTGTTTTTT.

V is TRBV5-1 and J is TRBJ2-5; TRBD1 or TRBD2 may be the D gene (5 bases each). Germline V gives CDR1 SGHRS, CDR2 YFSETQ. With 4 bases removed from V and 5 bases from J, the gap between germline ends came to 18 bases. This CDR3 has 15 amino acids. CDR3 residues: CASSTTGTKGETQYF. In DNA, the CDR3 is TGCGCCAGCAGCACCACCGGGACCAAGGGTGAGACCCAGTACTTC.

This clonotype was picked up one time. The junction departs from germline at one end; a sequencing error may be responsible. The chain combines TRBV20-1 with TRBJ2-3; the match to TRBD1 covers 9 bases. The germline V gene encodes CDR1 DFQATT and CDR2 SNEGSKA (reference sequence). CDR3 length: 15 residues. For the CDR3, the DNA is TGCAGTGCTAGGATCAGGGACAGGGCCACAGATACGCGGTATTTT. It encodes CSARIRDRATDTRYF.

Of note for this clonotype: A read error may be the cause here, since a much bigger clone is one base away. This chain links TRBV5-1 with TRBJ2-1; 9 positions match TRBD1. Germline assignment: CDR1 SGHRS and CDR2 YFSETQ. The CDR3 loop spans 14 amino acids. The CDR3 here is CANSPGQGMSEQFF. CDR3 in DNA: TGCGCCAACAGCCCCGGACAGGGGATGAGTGAGCAGTTCTTC.

This chain joins TRBV20-1 and TRBJ2-1, with D perhaps TRBD2 (6 bases). This CDR3 is built from 14 residues. The ends were cut back, 6 bases at V and 10 bases at J, with 22 bases in the middle. Per the germline V gene, CDR1 is DFQATT and CDR2 is SNEGSKA (reference sequence). DNA for the CDR3: TGCAGTGCGGCCCTGGCGGGGCGGCCCTACGAGCAGTTCTTC. It translates to CSAALAGRPYEQFF.

The chain has TRBV12-3 or TRBV12-4 and TRBJ2-7, with a tentative D call TRBD1 (6 bases). V lost 3 bases to trimming and J lost 2 bases, with 11 bases between them. The CDR3 is 14 residues long. The CDR3 nucleotides read TGTGCCAGCAGTTTTGGGGGCTCAACCTACGAGCAGTACTTC. Translation gives CASSFGGSTYEQYF.

Concerning this clonotype: At one end the junction does not follow the germline gene, possibly because of a read error. CDR3 bases: TGCAGCGCTTCATTCCGGGACAAGAACGCTGAAGCTTTCTTT. Its protein is CSASFRDKNAEAFF. The chain is built from TRBV29-1 and TRBJ1-1, with D perhaps TRBD1 (6 bases). The CDR3 has 14 amino acids. CDR1 is SQVTM, CDR2 ANQGSEA, per germline.

This clonotype was seen a few times. The chain carries TRBV3-1 and TRBJ1-2; D possibly corresponds to TRBD1 (5 bases). Trimming took off 4 bases at V and 10 bases at J, with 22 bases between the two ends. Germline-derived CDR1 and CDR2 are LGHDT and YNNKEL (reference sequence). This CDR3 is 15 amino acids long. The CDR3 coding sequence is TGTGCCAGCAGCCCTCGTACAGGCGACCCGACAGCCTACACCTTC. This translates into CASSPRTGDPTAYTF.

This clonotype was recorded a few times. This rearrangement joins TRBV5-1 to TRBJ1-2, with D possibly matching TRBD1 (5 bases). This CDR3 has 12 residues. Germline CDR1 SGHRS, CDR2 YFSETQ. V gave up 7 bases and J gave up 5 bases, with 12 bases separating them. The CDR3 DNA reads as TGCGCCAGCCACGACAGTAATTATGGCTACACCTTC. Translated: CASHDSNYGYTF.

The J gene is TRBJ2-2, the V gene TRBV5-1; 7 bases agree with TRBD1. Germline-derived CDR1 and CDR2 are SGHRS and YFSETQ. The CDR3 loop spans 16 amino acids. V was pared by 5 bases and J by 6 bases, with 13 bases of the junction left unmatched. CDR3 region: CASSIRDSRQPGELFF. As DNA, the CDR3 is TGCGCCAGCAGTATTAGGGACAGTCGTCAACCCGGGGAGCTGTTTTTT.